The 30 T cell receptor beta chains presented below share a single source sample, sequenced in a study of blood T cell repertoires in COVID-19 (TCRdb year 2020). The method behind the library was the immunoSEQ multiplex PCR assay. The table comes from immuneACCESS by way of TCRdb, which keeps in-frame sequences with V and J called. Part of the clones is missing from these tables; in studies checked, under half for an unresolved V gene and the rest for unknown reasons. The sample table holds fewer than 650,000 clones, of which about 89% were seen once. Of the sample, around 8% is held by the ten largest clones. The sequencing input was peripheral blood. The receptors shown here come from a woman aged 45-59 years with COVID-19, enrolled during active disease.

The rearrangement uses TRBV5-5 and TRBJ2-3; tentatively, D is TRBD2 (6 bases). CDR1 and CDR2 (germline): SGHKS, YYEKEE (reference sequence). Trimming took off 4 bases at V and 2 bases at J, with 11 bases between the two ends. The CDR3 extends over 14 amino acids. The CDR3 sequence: CASSRDFYTDTQYF. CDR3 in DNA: TGTGCCAGCAGCAGGGACTTTTACACAGATACGCAGTATTTT.

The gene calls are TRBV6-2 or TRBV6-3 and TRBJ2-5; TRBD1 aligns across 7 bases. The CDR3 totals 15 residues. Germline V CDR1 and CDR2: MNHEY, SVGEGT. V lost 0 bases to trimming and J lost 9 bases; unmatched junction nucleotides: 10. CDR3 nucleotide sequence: TGTGCCAGCAGTTACTCAGACAGGGAAGCGGCGGCCCAGTACTTC. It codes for CASSYSDREAAAQYF.

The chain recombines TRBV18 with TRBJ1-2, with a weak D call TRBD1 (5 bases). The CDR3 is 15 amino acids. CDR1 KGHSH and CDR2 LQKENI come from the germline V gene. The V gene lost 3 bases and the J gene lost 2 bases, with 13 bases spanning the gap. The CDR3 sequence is CASSPRWGENYGYTF. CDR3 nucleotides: TGTGCCAGCTCACCTCGGTGGGGGGAGAACTATGGCTACACCTTC.

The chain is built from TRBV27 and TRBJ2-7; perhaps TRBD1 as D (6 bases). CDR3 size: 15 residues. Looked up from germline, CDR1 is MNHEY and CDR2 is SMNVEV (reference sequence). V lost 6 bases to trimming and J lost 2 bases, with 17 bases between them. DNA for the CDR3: TGTGCCAGCAGCGTACAGGGTAAGGTTGCCTACGAGCAGTACTTC. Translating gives CASSVQGKVAYEQYF.

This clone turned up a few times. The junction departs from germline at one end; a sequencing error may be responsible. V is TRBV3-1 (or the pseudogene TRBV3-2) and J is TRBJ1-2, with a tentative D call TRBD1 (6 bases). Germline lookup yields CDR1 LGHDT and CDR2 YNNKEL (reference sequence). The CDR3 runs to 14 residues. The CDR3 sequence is CASRQGSRGSGYTF. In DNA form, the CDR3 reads TGTGCCAGCAGACAAGGGTCCAGGGGAAGTGGCTACACCTTC.

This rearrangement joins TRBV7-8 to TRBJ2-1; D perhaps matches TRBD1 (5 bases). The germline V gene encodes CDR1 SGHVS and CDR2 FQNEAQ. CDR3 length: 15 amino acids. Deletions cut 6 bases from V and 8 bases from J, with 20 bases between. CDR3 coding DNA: TGTGCCAGCAGACAACAGGCCTACAGCCAGTATGAGCAGTTCTTC. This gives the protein CASRQQAYSQYEQFF.

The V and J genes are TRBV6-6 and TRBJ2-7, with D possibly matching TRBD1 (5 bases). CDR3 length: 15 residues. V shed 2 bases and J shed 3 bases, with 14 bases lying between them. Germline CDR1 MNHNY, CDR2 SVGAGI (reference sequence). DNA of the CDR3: TGTGCCAGCAGTTACAGGGGCAGTCCGAGCTACGAGCAGTACTTC. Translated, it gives CASSYRGSPSYEQYF.

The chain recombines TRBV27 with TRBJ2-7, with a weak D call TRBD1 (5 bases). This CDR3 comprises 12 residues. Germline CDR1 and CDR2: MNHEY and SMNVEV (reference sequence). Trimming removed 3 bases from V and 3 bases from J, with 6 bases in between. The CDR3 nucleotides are TGTGCCAGCAGTTTCACAGGCTACGAGCAGTACTTC. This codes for CASSFTGYEQYF.

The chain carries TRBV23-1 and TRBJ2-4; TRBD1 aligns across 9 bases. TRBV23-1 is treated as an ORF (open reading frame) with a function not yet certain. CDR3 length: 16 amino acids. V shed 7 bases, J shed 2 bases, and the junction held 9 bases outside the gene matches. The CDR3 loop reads CASTPRDRDSKNIQYF. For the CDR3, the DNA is TGCGCCAGCACCCCGAGGGACAGGGACTCCAAAAACATTCAGTACTTC.

This chain's CDR3 is CAWSVPAGSTDTQYF. The CDR3 DNA sequence: TGTGCCTGGAGTGTACCGGCGGGGAGCACAGATACGCAGTATTTT. This chain uses TRBV30 with TRBJ2-3; D might be TRBD2 (6 bases). The germline V gene has CDR1 GTSNPN and CDR2 SVGIG (reference sequence). This CDR3 region has 15 residues. V shed 0 bases and J shed 0 bases, with 10 bases lying between them.

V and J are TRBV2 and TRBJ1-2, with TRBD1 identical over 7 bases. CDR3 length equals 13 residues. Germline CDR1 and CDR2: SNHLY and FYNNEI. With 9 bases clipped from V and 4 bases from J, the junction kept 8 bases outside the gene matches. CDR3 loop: CARSTGNLYGYTF. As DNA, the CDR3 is TGTGCCAGGTCGACAGGGAACCTCTATGGCTACACCTTC. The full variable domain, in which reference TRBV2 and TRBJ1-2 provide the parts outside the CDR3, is EPEVTQTPSHQVTQMGQEVILRCVPISNHLYFYWYRQILGQKVEFLVSFYNNEISEKSEIFDDQFSVERPDGSNFTLKIRSTKLEDSAMYFCARSTGNLYGYTFGSGTRLTVV.

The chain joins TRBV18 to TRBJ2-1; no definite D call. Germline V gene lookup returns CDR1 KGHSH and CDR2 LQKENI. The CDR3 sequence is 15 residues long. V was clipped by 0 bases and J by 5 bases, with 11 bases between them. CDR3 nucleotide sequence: TGTGCCAGCTCACCACCGGAGCAGAACCACAATGAGCAGTTCTTC. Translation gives CASSPPEQNHNEQFF.

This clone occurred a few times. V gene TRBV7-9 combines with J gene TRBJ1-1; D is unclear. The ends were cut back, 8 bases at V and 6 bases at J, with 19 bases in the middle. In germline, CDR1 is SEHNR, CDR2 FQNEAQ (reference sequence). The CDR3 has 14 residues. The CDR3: CASREWRDRAEAFF. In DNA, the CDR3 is TGTGCCAGCCGGGAATGGCGAGATAGGGCTGAAGCTTTCTTT.

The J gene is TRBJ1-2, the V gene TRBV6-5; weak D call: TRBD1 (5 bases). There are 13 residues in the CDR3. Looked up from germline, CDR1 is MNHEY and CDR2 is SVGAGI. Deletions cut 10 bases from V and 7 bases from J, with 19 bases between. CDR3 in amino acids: CATLKPGGGGYTF. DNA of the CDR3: TGTGCCACGCTAAAACCGGGGGGGGGTGGCTACACCTTC.

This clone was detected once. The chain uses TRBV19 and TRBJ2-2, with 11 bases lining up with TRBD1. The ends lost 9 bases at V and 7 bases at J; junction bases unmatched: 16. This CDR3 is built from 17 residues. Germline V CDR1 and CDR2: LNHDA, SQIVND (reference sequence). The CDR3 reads CASFHPGTGGRSGELFF. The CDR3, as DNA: TGTGCCAGCTTTCACCCTGGGACAGGGGGTCGGAGCGGGGAGCTGTTTTTT.

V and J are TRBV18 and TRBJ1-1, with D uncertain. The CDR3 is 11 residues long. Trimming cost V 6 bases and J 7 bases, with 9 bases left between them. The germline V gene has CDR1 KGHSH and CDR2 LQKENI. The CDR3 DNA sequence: TGTGCCAGCTCCCTAGTGGGTGAAGCTTTCTTT. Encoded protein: CASSLVGEAFF. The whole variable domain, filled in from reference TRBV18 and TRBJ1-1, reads NAGVMQNPRHLVRRRGQEARLRCSPMKGHSHVYWYRQLPEEGLKFMVYLQKENIIDESGMPKERFSAEFPKEGPSILRIQQVVRGDSAAYFCASSLVGEAFFGQGTRLTVV.

This CDR3 reads CASSQVNYRGRVRQEQYF. The CDR3, as DNA: TGTGCCAGCAGCCAAGTGAACTACAGGGGGCGCGTTCGTCAGGAGCAGTACTTC. The V call is TRBV3-1 (or the pseudogene TRBV3-2), the J call TRBJ2-7, with TRBD1 matching over 9 bases. Germline V gene data show CDR1 as LGHDT and CDR2 as YNNKEL (reference sequence). The CDR3 totals 18 residues. V trimming: 1 base; J trimming: 7 bases; junction bases outside the gene matches: 17.

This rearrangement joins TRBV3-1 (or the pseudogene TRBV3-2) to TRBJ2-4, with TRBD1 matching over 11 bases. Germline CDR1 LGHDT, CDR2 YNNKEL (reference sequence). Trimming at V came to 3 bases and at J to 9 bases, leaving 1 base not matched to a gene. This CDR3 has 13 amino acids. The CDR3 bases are TGTGCCAGCAGCCAGGGACAGGGGGGCATTCAGTACTTC. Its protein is CASSQGQGGIQYF.

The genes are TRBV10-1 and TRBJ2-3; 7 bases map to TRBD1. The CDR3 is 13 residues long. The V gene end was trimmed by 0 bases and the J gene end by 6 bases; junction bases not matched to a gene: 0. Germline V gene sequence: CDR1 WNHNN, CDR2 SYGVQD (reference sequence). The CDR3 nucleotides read TGCGCCAGCAGTGAGTCACAGGGGGATACGCAGTATTTT. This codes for CASSESQGDTQYF.

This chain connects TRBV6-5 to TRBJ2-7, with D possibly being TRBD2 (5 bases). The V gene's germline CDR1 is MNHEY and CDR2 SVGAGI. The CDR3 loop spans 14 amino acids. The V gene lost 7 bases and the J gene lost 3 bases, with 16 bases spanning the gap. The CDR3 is CASTLLAGGYEQYF. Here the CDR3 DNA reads TGTGCCAGCACCCTTTTGGCGGGTGGCTACGAGCAGTACTTC.

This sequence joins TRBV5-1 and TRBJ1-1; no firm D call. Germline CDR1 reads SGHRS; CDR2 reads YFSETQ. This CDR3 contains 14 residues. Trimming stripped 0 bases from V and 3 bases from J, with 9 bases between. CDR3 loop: CASSLGPGDTEAFF. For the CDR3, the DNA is TGCGCCAGCAGCTTGGGGCCCGGGGACACTGAAGCTTTCTTT.

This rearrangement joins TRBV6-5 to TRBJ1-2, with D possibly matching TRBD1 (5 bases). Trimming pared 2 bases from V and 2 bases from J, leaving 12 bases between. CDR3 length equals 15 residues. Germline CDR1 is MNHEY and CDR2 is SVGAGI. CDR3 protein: CASSYGGSLNYGYTF. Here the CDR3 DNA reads TGTGCCAGCAGTTACGGGGGGTCCCTAAACTATGGCTACACCTTC.

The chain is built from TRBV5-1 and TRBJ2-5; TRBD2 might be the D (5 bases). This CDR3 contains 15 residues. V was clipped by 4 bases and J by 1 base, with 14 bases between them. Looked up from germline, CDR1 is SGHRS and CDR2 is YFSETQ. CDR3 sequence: CASSHRDPTQETQYF. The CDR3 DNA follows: TGCGCCAGCAGCCACCGGGATCCTACCCAAGAGACCCAGTACTTC.

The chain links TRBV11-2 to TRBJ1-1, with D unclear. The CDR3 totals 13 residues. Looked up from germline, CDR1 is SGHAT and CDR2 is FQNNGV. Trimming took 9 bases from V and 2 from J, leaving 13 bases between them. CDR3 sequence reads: CASRAVGNTEAFF. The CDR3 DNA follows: TGTGCCAGTAGAGCGGTTGGAAACACTGAAGCTTTCTTT. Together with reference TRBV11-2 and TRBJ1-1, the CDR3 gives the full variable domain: EAGVAQSPRYKIIEKRQSVAFWCNPISGHATLYWYQQILGQGPKLLIQFQNNGVVDDSQLPKDRFSAERLKGVDSTLKIQPAKLEDSAVYLCASRAVGNTEAFFGQGTRLTVV.

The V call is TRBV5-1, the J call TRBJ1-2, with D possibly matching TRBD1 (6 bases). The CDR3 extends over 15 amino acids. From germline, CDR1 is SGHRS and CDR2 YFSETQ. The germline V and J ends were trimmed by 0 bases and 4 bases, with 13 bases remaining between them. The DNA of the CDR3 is TGCGCCAGCAGCTTGGATGCTGCAGGGGCCTATGGCTACACCTTC. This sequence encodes CASSLDAAGAYGYTF.

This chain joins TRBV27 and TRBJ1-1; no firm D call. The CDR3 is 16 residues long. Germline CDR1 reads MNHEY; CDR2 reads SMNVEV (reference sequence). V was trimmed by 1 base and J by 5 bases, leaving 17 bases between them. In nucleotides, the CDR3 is TGTGCCAGCAGTTTATATGGTATGAGAAGGGAGACTGAAGCTTTCTTT. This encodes CASSLYGMRRETEAFF.

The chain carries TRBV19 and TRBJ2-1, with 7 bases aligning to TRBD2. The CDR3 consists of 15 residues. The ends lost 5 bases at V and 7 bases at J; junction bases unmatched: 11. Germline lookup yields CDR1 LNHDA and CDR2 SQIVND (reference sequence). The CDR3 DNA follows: TGTGCCAGTAGTCCCCTGGCGGGGGTAGGAAATGAGCAGTTCTTC. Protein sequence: CASSPLAGVGNEQFF.

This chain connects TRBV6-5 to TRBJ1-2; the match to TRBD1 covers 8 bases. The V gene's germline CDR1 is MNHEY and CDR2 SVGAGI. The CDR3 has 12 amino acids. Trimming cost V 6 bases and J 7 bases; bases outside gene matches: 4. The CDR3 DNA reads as TGTGCCAGCAGGACAGGGGAGAGTGGCTACACCTTC. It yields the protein CASRTGESGYTF.

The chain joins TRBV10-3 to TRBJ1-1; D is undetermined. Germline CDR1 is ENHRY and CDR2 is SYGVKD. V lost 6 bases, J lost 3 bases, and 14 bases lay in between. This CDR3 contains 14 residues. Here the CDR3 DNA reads TGTGCCATCAGAAGGAGCTCTGAGGACACTGAAGCTTTCTTT. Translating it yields CAIRRSSEDTEAFF.

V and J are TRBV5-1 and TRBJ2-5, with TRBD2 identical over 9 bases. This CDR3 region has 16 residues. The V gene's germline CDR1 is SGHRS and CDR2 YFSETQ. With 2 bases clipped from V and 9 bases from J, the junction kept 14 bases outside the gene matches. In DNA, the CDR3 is TGCGCCAGCAGCTTAGTGCTAGCGGGGTCACTGGAGGCCCAGTACTTC. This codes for CASSLVLAGSLEAQYF.